The entry below gives a single T cell receptor (beta chain) sequence along with its context. The specificity of this receptor is unknown. Base qualities are not at hand, and no much larger clone is one base apart. The data belong to a study of naive and memory T cell subsets (dated by TCRdb to about 2017). About the full investigation: Sorted naive and memory T cell subsets from peripheral blood were analyzed in the study using a UMI-based, open-source pipeline for TCR alpha and beta sequencing. RNA was DNase-treated and reverse transcribed with TCR constant-region primers, mostly using SuperScript III. IgG serology results and the functional CMV T cell responses were in complete agreement.

From the second PCR step onward, the TCR alpha chain libraries and the TCR beta chain libraries were amplified separately. Donor CMV status was determined by IFNgamma production from CD4+ T cells after overnight stimulation of fresh PBMCs with CMV viral lysate. CD4 T cells were positively selected using Miltenyi beads, after which CD8 T cells were positively selected from the CD4-negative fraction. Cells stained for CD3, CD4, CD8, CD45RA, CD27 and a live/dead dye were sorted on a BD Aria II into four subsets by CD45RA and CD27. Blood was obtained from three healthy volunteers, and the blood from each volunteer was fractionated into CD4 and CD8 T cells and subsequently into four differentiation subsets. Approximately 120 ml of peripheral blood was taken from each donor, and PBMC were separated by density-gradient centrifugation on Ficoll-Paque PLUS. Sorted cells were lysed in RLT buffer, and RNA was extracted with a Qiagen RNeasy kit and stored at -80°C.

General study outcomes and caveats: The repertoire findings for the naive and memory subsets could not be validated, as no ground truth was available. In both CD4 and CD8 cells, a rise in Gini index and a fall in Shannon and inverse Simpson diversity were observed from naive through CM, EM and EMRA. Single alpha or beta chain sequences, rather than paired alpha/beta receptors, were used to define clonotypes. A few larger clonotypes were found in naive repertoires, especially CD8, and these larger clonotypes were possibly memory cells re-expressing CD45RA. After error correction, only a single occurrence was seen for over 95% of naive TCR sequences, so much steeper abundance distributions were produced than in memory subsets. RNA-based TCR counts may be influenced by expression changes linked to T cell activation and differentiation. The abundance of TCRs followed a power law with an exponent that differed between naive and memory subsets yet stayed consistent across the three individuals.

The method was UMI-ligation and nested PCR. The beta constant-region primer was an equimolar mix of two oligonucleotides covering both TRBC1 and TRBC2. A single-stranded oligonucleotide containing the SP2 primer and a 12-nucleotide UMI was joined to the 3' end of the cDNA by T4 RNA ligase 1. Four rounds of PCR, combining the SP2 primer with nested alpha and beta constant-region primers, were used to amplify the ligated cDNA. The ligation reaction was kept at 16 degrees C for about 19-25 hours. PCR2 was typically performed as a SYBR Green qPCR and was stopped at a predetermined threshold so that over-amplification was prevented. All purifications after the first were performed with Agencourt AMPure XP magnetic beads. Libraries were quantified by Qubit and checked on a TapeStation, where a main peak was expected near 650 bp. Sequencing of the pooled libraries was done on an Illumina MiSeq using v2 2x251 paired-end kits, which typically yielded about 0.85-2 million reads per sample. Each sample library was pooled at approximately 4 nM, and about 5-7.5% PhiX was included to improve cluster recognition. The source study handled its data this way. FASTQ reads processed by Demultiplexor were assigned V and J genes by Decombinator through tag matching that tolerated a single base-pair mismatch. Collapsinator used UMIs to correct both sequencing errors and frequency errors arising from PCR heterogeneity. TCRs were translated and CDR3s were extracted from the conserved cysteine to the FGXG phenylalanine by CDR3Translator, with non-productive sequences being flagged. Repertoires were subsampled to equal numbers of UMI-defined TCRs before Gini, Shannon entropy and inverse Simpson indices were calculated. Within the linear range, a power law was fitted by maximum likelihood to the distributions of clonotype abundance. Similar UMI counts, unique TCR numbers and clonal distributions were obtained with the pipeline and with MIGEC on one naive CD8 sample. In one analysis, naive TCRs that were also found in any memory subset of the same donor were excluded from the naive repertoire. A set of under 8,500 CMV-associated CDR3 sequences, compiled from VDJdb and a published dataset, was used to search the repertoires. TCRdb cleaned the public reads at Q25 with fastp, built clones with MiXCR and kept in-frame beta chains. Entries that share a CDR3 protein sequence are merged under the most common genes and DNA. These V and J calls originate from TCRdb's pipeline instead of the authors' own analysis. In this sample the table shows 130,000 to 150,000 distinct CDR3 sequences, over 15% of which occur a single time. In total, the top ten clones hold 0.14% to 0.15% of the sample.

Based on the germline V gene (reference sequence), the CDR1 and CDR2 sequences are DFQATT and SNEGSKA. V sheds 6 bases and J sheds 1 base, leaving 15 bases between their ends. Reading from cysteine to phenylalanine, the CDR3 counts 14 amino acids. Of all the DNA, just the CDR3 is kept, 42 bases in frame from base 1. Material: naive CD4+ T cells from blood. The sample's cell subset or site label, decoded: naive T cells, CD45RA high CD27+. This clonotype was obtained from a human donor in good health. Rearrangement joined TRBV20-1 to TRBJ1-1; the D gene is perhaps TRBD1, from 5 matching bases. The nucleotide sequence reads as follows: TGCAGTGCCAACGGGGGGTGGCCGAACACTGAAGCTTTCTTT. It is translated as CSANGGWPNTEAFF.